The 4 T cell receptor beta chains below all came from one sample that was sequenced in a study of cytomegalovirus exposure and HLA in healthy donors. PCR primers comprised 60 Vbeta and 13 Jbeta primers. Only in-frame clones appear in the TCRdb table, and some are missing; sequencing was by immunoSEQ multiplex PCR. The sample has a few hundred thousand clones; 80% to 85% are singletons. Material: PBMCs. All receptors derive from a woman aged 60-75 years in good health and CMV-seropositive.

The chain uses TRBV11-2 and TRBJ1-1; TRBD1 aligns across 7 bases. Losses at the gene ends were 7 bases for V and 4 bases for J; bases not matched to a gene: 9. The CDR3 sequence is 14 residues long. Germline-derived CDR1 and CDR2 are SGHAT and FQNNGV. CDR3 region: CASTQDRLGTEAFF. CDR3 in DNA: TGTGCCAGCACCCAGGACAGGCTGGGCACTGAAGCTTTCTTT.

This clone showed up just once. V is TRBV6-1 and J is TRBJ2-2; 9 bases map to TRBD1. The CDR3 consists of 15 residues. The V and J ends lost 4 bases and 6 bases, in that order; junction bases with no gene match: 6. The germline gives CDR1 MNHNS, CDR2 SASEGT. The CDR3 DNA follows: TGTGCCAGCAGTGGGCTCGGACAGGGGTCCGGGGAGCTGTTTTTT. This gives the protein CASSGLGQGSGELFF.

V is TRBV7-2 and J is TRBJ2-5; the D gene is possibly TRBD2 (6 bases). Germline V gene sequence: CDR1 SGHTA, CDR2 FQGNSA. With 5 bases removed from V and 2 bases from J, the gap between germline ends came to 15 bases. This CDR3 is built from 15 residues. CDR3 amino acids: CASSPGPGEQETQYF. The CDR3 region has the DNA TGTGCCAGCAGCCCCGGTCCGGGGGAGCAAGAGACCCAGTACTTC.

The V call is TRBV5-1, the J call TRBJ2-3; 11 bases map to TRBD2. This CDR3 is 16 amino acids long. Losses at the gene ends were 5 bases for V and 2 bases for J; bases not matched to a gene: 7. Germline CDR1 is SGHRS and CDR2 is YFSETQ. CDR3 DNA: TGCGCCAGCAGGAGAACGACTAGCGGGAACACAGATACGCAGTATTTT. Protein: CASRRTTSGNTDTQYF.